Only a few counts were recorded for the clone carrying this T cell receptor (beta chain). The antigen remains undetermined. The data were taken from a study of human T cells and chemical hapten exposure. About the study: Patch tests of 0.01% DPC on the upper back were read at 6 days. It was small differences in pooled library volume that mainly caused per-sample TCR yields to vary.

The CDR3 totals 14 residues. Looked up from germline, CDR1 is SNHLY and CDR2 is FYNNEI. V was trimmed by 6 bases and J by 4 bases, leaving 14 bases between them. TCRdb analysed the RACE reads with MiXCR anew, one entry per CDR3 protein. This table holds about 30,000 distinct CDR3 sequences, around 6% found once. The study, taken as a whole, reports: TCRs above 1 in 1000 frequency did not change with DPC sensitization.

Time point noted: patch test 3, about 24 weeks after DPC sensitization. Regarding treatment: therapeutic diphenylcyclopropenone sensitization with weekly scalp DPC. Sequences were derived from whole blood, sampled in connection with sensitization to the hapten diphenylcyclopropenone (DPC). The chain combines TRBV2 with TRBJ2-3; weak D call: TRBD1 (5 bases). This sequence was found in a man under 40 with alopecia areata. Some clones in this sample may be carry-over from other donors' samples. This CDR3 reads CASRVSWGSDTQYF. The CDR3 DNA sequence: TGTGCCAGCAGGGTTAGCTGGGGCTCAGATACGCAGTATTTT.